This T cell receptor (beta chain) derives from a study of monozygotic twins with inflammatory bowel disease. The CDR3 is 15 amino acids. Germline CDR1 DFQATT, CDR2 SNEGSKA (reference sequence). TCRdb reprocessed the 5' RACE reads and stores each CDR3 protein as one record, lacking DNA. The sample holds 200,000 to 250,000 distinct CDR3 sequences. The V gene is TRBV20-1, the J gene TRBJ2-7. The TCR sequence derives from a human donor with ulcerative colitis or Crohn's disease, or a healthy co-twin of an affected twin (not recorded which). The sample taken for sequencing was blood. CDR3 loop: CSARDQFSWGYEQYF.